A selection of T cell receptor beta chains follows, all from one sample in a study of blood T cells in healthy people across ages. TCRdb re-derived calls from the 5' RACE reads in MiXCR, one entry per CDR3 protein. This table holds around 1.1 million distinct CDR3 sequences, around two fifths found once. Sequenced input: blood. Every receptor here comes from a man aged 18-30 years in good health. The CDR3 runs from the conserved cysteine through the conserved F or W. D genes are given only for firm matches. The size entry is marked missing in some rows and otherwise reads once, few, many or a size class.

>TRBJ2-1|few|14|-|TRBV2
CASRPTLASNEQFF
TGTGCCAGCAGGCCCACCCTAGCTTCCAATGAGCAGTTCTTC
>TRBJ2-7|-|13|-|TRBV15
CATSRQGFDEQYF
TGTGCCACCAGCAGACAGGGTTTCGATGAGCAGTACTTC
>TRBJ1-5|-|13|-|TRBV6-1
CASTPGPDQPQHF
TGTGCCAGCACCCCCGGGCCTGATCAGCCCCAGCATTTT
>TRBJ2-1|few|18|TRBD1|TRBV13
CASSLSGDRGPESDEQFF
TGTGCCAGCAGCTTGTCTGGGGACAGGGGGCCGGAATCGGATGAGCAGTTCTTC
>TRBJ2-3|few|15|-|TRBV11-2
CASSVPLASTDTQYF
TGTGCCAGCAGCGTACCCCTGGCAAGCACAGATACGCAGTATTTT
>TRBJ1-6|many|13|-|TRBV2
CASSERGESPLHF
TGTGCCAGCAGTGAAAGGGGCGAATCACCCCTCCACTTT
>TRBJ2-1|-|11|-|TRBV20-1
CSASPRNEQFF
TGCAGTGCTAGCCCCCGCAATGAGCAGTTCTTC
>TRBJ2-3|-|16|TRBD1|TRBV7-9
CASTTRRTGLTDTQYF
TGTGCCAGCACCACCAGAAGGACAGGATTAACAGATACGCAGTATTTT
>TRBJ2-1|many|11|TRBD2|TRBV7-3
CASSSSGEQFF
TGTGCCAGCAGCTCTAGCGGGGAGCAGTTCTTC
>TRBJ2-7|few|11|-|TRBV29-1
CSAGELGEQYF
TGCAGCGCCGGAGAGCTGGGCGAGCAGTACTTC
>TRBJ2-5|few|15|TRBD2|TRBV20-1
CSANPGLDLVETQYF
TGCAGTGCTAATCCGGGACTAGACCTGGTAGAGACCCAGTACTTC
>TRBJ1-5|-|14|-|TRBV28
CASATWGSNQPQHF
TGTGCCAGCGCCACCTGGGGGAGCAATCAGCCCCAGCATTTT
>TRBJ1-2|-|15|-|TRBV20-1
CSARKDSLGNRGHTF
TGCAGTGCTAGGAAGGACAGCCTTGGGAATCGGGGCCACACCTTC
>TRBJ2-7|-|15|TRBD2|TRBV28
CAGSLKPSGAYEQYF
TGCGCCGGCAGTTTAAAACCTAGCGGGGCCTACGAGCAGTACTTC
>TRBJ2-3|-|17|TRBD2|TRBV7-2
CASSLVSSGELTDTQYF
TGTGCCAGCAGCTTAGTTAGTAGCGGGGAGCTCACAGATACGCAGTATTTT
>TRBJ2-7|many|15|TRBD1|TRBV10-3
CAISEGGQGLYEQYF
TGTGCCATCAGTGAGGGCGGACAGGGGCTCTACGAGCAGTACTTC
>TRBJ2-2|-|15|-|TRBV5-1
CASSLVPGNTGELFF
TGTGCCAGCAGCTTAGTACCAGGGAACACCGGGGAGCTGTTTTTT
>TRBJ2-5|-|14|-|TRBV2
CAGSDPGSPETQYF
TGTGCCGGCAGTGATCCCGGAAGTCCGGAGACCCAGTACTTC
>TRBJ1-1|few|15|-|TRBV7-2
CASSLGRTRTTEAFF
TGTGCCAGCAGCTTAGGGAGGACACGGACCACTGAAGCTTTCTTT
>TRBJ1-4|-|16|TRBD1|TRBV6-5
CASSHTFGTEPEKLFF
TGTGCCAGCAGTCACACTTTTGGGACAGAACCTGAAAAACTGTTTTTT
>TRBJ1-5|-|18|-|TRBV20-1
CSARDEGRVGYGNQPQHF
TGCAGTGCTAGAGATGAGGGCAGGGTGGGGTATGGCAATCAGCCCCAGCATTTT
>TRBJ1-2|few|12|TRBD1|TRBV2
CASQGQRYGYTF
TGTGCCAGCCAGGGACAGCGCTATGGCTACACCTTC
>TRBJ1-1|-|12|-|TRBV20-1
CSARVEVTEAFF
TGCAGTGCTAGGGTTGAGGTCACTGAAGCTTTCTTT
>TRBJ2-1|-|16|-|TRBV6-1
CASSEVGGPSYNEQFF
TGTGCCAGCAGTGAAGTTGGAGGCCCCTCCTACAATGAGCAGTTCTTC
>TRBJ1-1|many|12|-|TRBV20-1
CSASRQNTEAFF
TGCAGTGCTAGTAGACAGAACACTGAAGCTTTCTTT
>TRBJ2-7|many|13|-|TRBV5-5
CASSERGSSEQYF
TGTGCCAGCTCTGAACGGGGGTCCAGCGAGCAGTACTTC
>TRBJ1-6|-|14|TRBD1|TRBV14
CASSQGTGLTPLHF
TGTGCCAGCAGCCAAGGGACAGGGCTAACGCCCCTCCACTTT
>TRBJ2-3|-|17|-|TRBV4-3
CASSQDLGSLSTDTQYF
TGCGCCAGCAGCCAAGATCTGGGCAGCCTTAGCACAGATACGCAGTATTTT
>TRBJ2-3|few|15|-|TRBV7-9
CASSLRSGFTDTQYF
TGTGCCAGCAGCTTACGATCTGGATTCACAGATACGCAGTATTTT
>TRBJ1-1|-|15|TRBD1|TRBV6-6
CASSRYWTGNTEAFF
TGTGCCAGCAGCCGCTATTGGACAGGGAACACTGAAGCTTTCTTT
>TRBJ1-4|-|15|-|TRBV10-3
CAISDLRGTNEKLFF
TGTGCCATCAGTGACTTAAGAGGGACCAATGAAAAACTGTTTTTT
>TRBJ1-1|-|13|-|TRBV12-3/TRBV12-4
CASRYAGDTEAFF
TGTGCCAGCAGGTACGCAGGGGACACTGAAGCTTTCTTT
>TRBJ2-5|few|17|-|TRBV4-3
CASSQDHMDRRGETQYF
TGCGCCAGCAGCCAAGATCACATGGACAGGAGGGGAGAGACCCAGTACTTC
>TRBJ1-1|-|14|-|TRBV19
CASRDLRGSTEAFF
TGTGCCAGTAGAGACCTTCGGGGTTCCACTGAAGCTTTCTTT
>TRBJ2-7|-|19|TRBD2|TRBV4-1
CASSQGIAGRQVAYNEQYF
TGCGCCAGCAGCCAAGGTATAGCGGGGAGGCAGGTGGCCTACAATGAGCAGTACTTC
>TRBJ1-2|-|13|-|TRBV14
CASSQEWSWGYTF
TGTGCCAGCAGCCAAGAGTGGTCTTGGGGCTACACCTTC
>TRBJ2-1|-|12|-|TRBV10-3
CAISGAGNEQFF
TGTGCCATCAGTGGGGCGGGTAATGAGCAGTTCTTC
>TRBJ1-2|few|14|-|TRBV9
CASSVGSTAYGYTF
TGTGCCAGCAGCGTAGGGTCGACAGCATATGGCTACACCTTC
>TRBJ2-7|few|13|-|TRBV6-2/TRBV6-3
CASSDGRHYEQYF
TGTGCCAGCAGTGATGGTAGACATTACGAGCAGTACTTC
>TRBJ2-1|-|16|TRBD1|TRBV24-1
CATSDLQGQGPNEQFF
TGTGCCACCAGTGATTTGCAAGGACAGGGGCCGAATGAGCAGTTCTTC
>TRBJ1-3|few|16|-|TRBV20-1
CSASVALGGQGNTIYF
TGCAGTGCTAGCGTTGCCCTGGGCGGGCAAGGAAACACCATATATTTT
>TRBJ1-3|-|14|-|TRBV20-1
CSARAAPSGNTIYF
TGCAGTGCTAGAGCGGCACCCTCTGGAAACACCATATATTTT
>TRBJ2-3|many|12|-|TRBV29-1
CSVEPAKDTQYF
TGCAGCGTTGAACCAGCCAAAGATACGCAGTATTTT
>TRBJ2-1|-|16|-|TRBV7-6
CASSLWKRDFYNEQFF
TGTGCCAGCAGCTTATGGAAGAGGGATTTTTACAATGAGCAGTTCTTC
>TRBJ1-1|-|13|-|TRBV12-5
CASGSNGRIEAFF
TGTGCTAGTGGGTCAAACGGACGGATTGAAGCTTTCTTT
>TRBJ2-1|few|18|-|TRBV20-1
CSAGVPPAVLTSYNEQFF
TGCAGTGCTGGTGTGCCCCCAGCGGTCCTTACCTCCTACAATGAGCAGTTCTTC
>TRBJ1-2|-|17|-|TRBV9
CASSAEPMILPNYGYTF
TGTGCCAGCAGCGCCGAACCGATGATATTACCGAACTATGGCTACACCTTC
>TRBJ1-1|-|15|-|TRBV4-2
CASSQGVSGNTEAFF
TGTGCCAGCAGCCAAGGGGTCTCGGGGAACACTGAAGCTTTCTTT
>TRBJ2-3|few|19|TRBD2|TRBV4-1
CASSQDRLERGRSTDTQYF
TGCGCCAGCAGCCAAGACAGGCTAGAGCGGGGGAGAAGCACAGATACGCAGTATTTT
>TRBJ2-7|once|14|TRBD1|TRBV5-1
CASSLAGGGHEQYF
TGCGCCAGCAGCTTGGCAGGGGGCGGCCACGAGCAGTACTTC
>TRBJ2-1|-|17|TRBD2|TRBV27
CASSLWASGGLYNEQFF
TGTGCCAGCAGTTTATGGGCTAGCGGGGGCCTATACAATGAGCAGTTCTTC
>TRBJ2-3|-|13|-|TRBV10-3
CAIGAGSTDTQYF
TGTGCCATCGGGGCCGGGAGCACAGATACGCAGTATTTT
>TRBJ2-1|once|17|-|TRBV3-1
CASSQGFRTVPNNEQFF
TGTGCCAGCAGCCAAGGGTTTAGGACAGTACCTAACAATGAGCAGTTCTTC
>TRBJ1-1|-|15|-|TRBV5-1
CASSIYGQLNTEAFF
TGCGCCAGCAGCATATACGGACAGCTGAACACTGAAGCTTTCTTT
>TRBJ2-3|few|15|-|TRBV6-4
CASSDSAGITDTQYF
TGTGCCAGCAGTGACTCAGCCGGAATCACAGATACGCAGTATTTT
>TRBJ1-1|-|15|TRBD1|TRBV7-9
CASSPRTGATGEAFF
TGTGCCAGCAGCCCCCGGACAGGGGCAACGGGTGAAGCTTTCTTT
>TRBJ2-7|many|17|TRBD2|TRBV5-1
CASSSGLAGISSYEQYF
TGCGCCAGCAGCTCCGGACTAGCGGGGATCTCGTCCTACGAGCAGTACTTC
>TRBJ2-7|-|13|-|TRBV6-1
CASIEEGAYEQYF
TGTGCCAGCATAGAGGAAGGAGCCTACGAGCAGTACTTC